The source of this TCR beta chain is a study of cytotoxic CD8 clonotypes in ibrutinib-treated CLL. The table came from immunoSEQ multiplex PCR; TCRdb's copy has only in-frame clones and leaves some out. The repertoire has roughly 220,000 clones, roughly 65% of them found once; the top ten carry 5.5% to 7%. The CDR3 consists of 12 residues. The germline gives CDR1 MNHNY, CDR2 SVGAGI (reference sequence). Trimming left V 0 bases short and J 7 bases short, with 7 bases between. V and J are TRBV6-6 and TRBJ2-7, with a weak D call TRBD2 (5 bases). The receptor was derived from a human donor with chronic lymphocytic leukemia. This specimen consisted of PBMCs, obtained after 12 months of ibrutinib treatment. This chain's CDR3 is CASSYSGEEQYF. In nucleotides, the CDR3 is TGTGCCAGCAGTTACTCGGGAGAAGAGCAGTACTTC.